This T cell receptor (beta chain) emerged from a study of regulatory T cells in long-lasting Graves disease. Study findings and constraints: With persistent disease, TRBV28, TRBJ1-2 and TRBJ2-5 were the favored segments. Persistent patients had more shared public clonotypes (around 2,700) than new patients (about 880).

Indicated time point: persistent/refractory GD, antithyroid drugs over 5 years with positive TRAb. The TCR library was made from RNA that had been extracted from PBMCs in TRIzol. Graves' disease diagnoses used American Thyroid Association guidelines. Points on this clonotype: Its specificity is unknown.

The length of the CDR3 is 17 residues. V shed 1 base and J shed 2 bases, with 15 bases lying between them. From germline, CDR1 is MGHRA and CDR2 YSYEKL. Sequencing libraries for TCR beta were prepared with iRepertoire HTBI primers and Arm-PCR of CDR3 regions. MiXCR was run by TCRdb on the multiplex PCR reads, yielding one entry per CDR3 protein. The table lists over 300,000 distinct CDR3 sequences, around a fifth of them singletons, with 29% in the top ten. This sequence joins TRBV4-1 and TRBJ1-5; D not certain. Sequencing used peripheral blood mononuclear cells (PBMCs), obtained when the disease was refractory, from a patient treated with antithyroid drugs. The sequence came from a female donor with Graves disease. The CDR3 protein is CASSQAWIKVGNQPQHF. The CDR3 region has the DNA TGCGCCAGCAGCCAAGCTTGGATCAAGGTAGGCAATCAGCCCCAGCATTTT.